This T cell receptor beta chain was captured in a study of T cell responses to AZD1222 COVID-19 vaccine. The study, taken as a whole, reports: White British people made up most donors, females outnumbered males, and clonal diversity was possibly underestimated.

Sequencing was performed with immunoSEQ multiplex PCR; in TCRdb, only in-frame clones are kept and a portion is missing. The sample lists about 140,000 clones; over 85% were seen once. Germline assignment: CDR1 LNHDA and CDR2 SQIVND (reference sequence). The CDR3 extends over 14 amino acids. The V and J ends lost 9 bases and 0 bases respectively, with 12 bases between them. For this clone: The antigen remains unidentified.

This receptor was taken from an adult in good health. The source material was peripheral blood, sampled on day 0 of AZD1222 vaccination. The genes are TRBV19 and TRBJ1-3; D gene unclear. The CDR3 DNA sequence: TGTGCCAGGGGGAGGGCAGCCTCTGGAAACACCATATATTTT. Protein sequence: CARGRAASGNTIYF.